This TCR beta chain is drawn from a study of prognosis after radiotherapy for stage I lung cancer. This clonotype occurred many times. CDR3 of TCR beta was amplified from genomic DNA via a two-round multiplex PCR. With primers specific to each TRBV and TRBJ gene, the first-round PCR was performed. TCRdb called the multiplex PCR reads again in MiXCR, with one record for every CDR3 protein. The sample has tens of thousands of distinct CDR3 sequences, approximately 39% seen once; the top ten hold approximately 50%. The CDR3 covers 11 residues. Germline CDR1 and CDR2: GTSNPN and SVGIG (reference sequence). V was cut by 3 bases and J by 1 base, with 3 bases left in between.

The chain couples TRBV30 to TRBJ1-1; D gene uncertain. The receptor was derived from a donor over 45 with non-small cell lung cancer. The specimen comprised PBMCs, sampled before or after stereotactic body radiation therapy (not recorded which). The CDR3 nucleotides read TGTGCCTGGAGAAGGAACACTGAAGCTTTCTTT. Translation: CAWRRNTEAFF.